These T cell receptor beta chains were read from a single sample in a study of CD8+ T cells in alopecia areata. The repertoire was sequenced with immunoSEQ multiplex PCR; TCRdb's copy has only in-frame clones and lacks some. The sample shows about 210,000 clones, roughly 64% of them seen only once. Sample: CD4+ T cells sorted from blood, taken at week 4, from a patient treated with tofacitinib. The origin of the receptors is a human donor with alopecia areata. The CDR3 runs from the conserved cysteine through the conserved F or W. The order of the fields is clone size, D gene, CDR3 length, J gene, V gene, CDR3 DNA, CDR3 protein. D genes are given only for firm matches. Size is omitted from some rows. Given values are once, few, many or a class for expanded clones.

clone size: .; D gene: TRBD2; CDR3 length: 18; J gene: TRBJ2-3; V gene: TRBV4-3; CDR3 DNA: TGCGCCAGCAGCCAAGATTGGGGGGGGTTGAAAAGCACAGATACGCAGTATTTT; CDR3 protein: CASSQDWGGLKSTDTQYF
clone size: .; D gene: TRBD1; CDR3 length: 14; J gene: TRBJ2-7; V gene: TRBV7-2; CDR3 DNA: TGTGCCAGCAGCCCCGGGACAGGGAGCTACGAGCAGTACTTC; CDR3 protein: CASSPGTGSYEQYF
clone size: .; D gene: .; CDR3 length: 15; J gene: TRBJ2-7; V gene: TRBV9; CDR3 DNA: TGTGCCAGCAGCGTCGGGCAGGGGTCGACCTACGAGCAGTACTTC; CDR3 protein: CASSVGQGSTYEQYF
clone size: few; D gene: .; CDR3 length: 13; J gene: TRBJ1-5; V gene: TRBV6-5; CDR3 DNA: TGTGCCAGCAGTGTTACGCTTGATCAGCCCCAGCATTTT; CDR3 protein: CASSVTLDQPQHF
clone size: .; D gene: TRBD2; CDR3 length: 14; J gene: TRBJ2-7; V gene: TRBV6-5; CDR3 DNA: TGTGCCAGCAGTTATAGCGGGGGGTCGTACGAGCAGTACTTC; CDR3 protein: CASSYSGGSYEQYF
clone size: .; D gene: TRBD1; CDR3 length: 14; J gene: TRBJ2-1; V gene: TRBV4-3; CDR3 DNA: TGCGCCAGCAGCTTGACCACACAGGGGACTGAGCAGTTCTTC; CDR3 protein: CASSLTTQGTEQFF
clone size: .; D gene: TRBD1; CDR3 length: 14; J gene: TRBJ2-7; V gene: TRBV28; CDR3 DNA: TGTGCCAGCAGTTCGGGACAGGACGCCTACGAGCAGTACTTC; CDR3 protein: CASSSGQDAYEQYF
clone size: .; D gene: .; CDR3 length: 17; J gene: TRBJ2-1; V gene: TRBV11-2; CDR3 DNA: TGTGCCAGCAGCCCTTGGACAGCGGGTGGCTCCTACAATGAGCAGTTCTTC; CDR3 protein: CASSPWTAGGSYNEQFF
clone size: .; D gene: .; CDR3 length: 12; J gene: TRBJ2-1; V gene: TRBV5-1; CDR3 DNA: TGCGCCAGCAGCTTGCTTTTGAATGAGCAGTTCTTC; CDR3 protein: CASSLLLNEQFF
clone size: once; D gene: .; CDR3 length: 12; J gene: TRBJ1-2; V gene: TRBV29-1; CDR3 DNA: TGCAGCGTTGAAGCGGTGGCAGGTGGCTACACCTTC; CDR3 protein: CSVEAVAGGYTF
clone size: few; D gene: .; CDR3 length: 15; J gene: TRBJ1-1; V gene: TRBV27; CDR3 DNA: TGTGCCAGCAGTTCCTCTAAGACAGGCAACACTGAAGCTTTCTTT; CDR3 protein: CASSSSKTGNTEAFF
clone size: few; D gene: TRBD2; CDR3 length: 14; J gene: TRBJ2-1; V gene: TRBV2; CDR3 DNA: TGTGCCAGCAGTGAAGTTAGCGGGGCAAATGAGCAGTTCTTC; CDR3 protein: CASSEVSGANEQFF
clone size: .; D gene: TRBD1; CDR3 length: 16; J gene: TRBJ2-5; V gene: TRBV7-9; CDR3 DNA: TGTGCCAGCAGCCTCCCGACAGGGGGCAAGGGGGAGACCCAGTACTTC; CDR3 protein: CASSLPTGGKGETQYF
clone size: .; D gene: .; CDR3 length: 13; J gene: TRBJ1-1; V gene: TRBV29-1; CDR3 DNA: TGCAGCGTGTGGAGACCCCTGAACACTGAAGCTTTCTTT; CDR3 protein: CSVWRPLNTEAFF
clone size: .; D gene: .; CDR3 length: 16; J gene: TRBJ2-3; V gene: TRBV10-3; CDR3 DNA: TGTGCCATCGGACGCGGCGGGACGGTGACCTCAGATACGCAGTATTTT; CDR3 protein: CAIGRGGTVTSDTQYF
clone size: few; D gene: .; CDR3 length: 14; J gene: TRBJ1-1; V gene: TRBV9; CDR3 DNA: TGTGCCAGCAGCGATGACACTCTGAACACTGAAGCTTTCTTT; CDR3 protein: CASSDDTLNTEAFF
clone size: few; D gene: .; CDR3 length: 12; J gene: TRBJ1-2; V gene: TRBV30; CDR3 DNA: TGTGCCTGGAGCCCCCATAACTATGGCTACACCTTC; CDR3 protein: CAWSPHNYGYTF
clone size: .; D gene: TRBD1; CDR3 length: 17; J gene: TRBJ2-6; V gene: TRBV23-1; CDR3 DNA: TGCGCCAGCAGGCCCGGGACAGGAAGCTCTGGGGCCAACGTCCTGACTTTC; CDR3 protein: CASRPGTGSSGANVLTF
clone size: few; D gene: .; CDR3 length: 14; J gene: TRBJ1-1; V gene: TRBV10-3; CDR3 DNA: TGTGCCATCAGTGAGTCTGAAGGGAACACTGAAGCTTTCTTT; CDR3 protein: CAISESEGNTEAFF
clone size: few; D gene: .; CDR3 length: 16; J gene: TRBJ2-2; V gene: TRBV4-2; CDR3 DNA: TGTGCCAGCAGCCAAGATGCGAGACCAGACACCGGGGAGCTGTTTTTT; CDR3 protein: CASSQDARPDTGELFF
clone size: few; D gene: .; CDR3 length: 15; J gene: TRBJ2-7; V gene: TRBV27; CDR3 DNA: TGTGCCAGCAGTTTATTCCCCGGGGCCTCCTACGAGCAGTACTTC; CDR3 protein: CASSLFPGASYEQYF
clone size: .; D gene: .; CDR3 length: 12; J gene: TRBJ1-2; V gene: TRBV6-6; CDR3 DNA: TGTGCCAGCAGGTCCTCCGGAGTGGGCTACACCTTC; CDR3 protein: CASRSSGVGYTF
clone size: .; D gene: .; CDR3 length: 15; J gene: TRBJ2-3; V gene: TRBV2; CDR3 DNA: TGTGCCAGCAGTGATCAGGGGATCCGGACAGATACGCAGTATTTT; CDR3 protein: CASSDQGIRTDTQYF
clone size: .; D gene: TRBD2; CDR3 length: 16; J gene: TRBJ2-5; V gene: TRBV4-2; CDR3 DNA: TGTGCCAGCAGCCAAGAGAGGGGCGGGGGGGAAGAGACCCAGTACTTC; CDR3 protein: CASSQERGGGEETQYF
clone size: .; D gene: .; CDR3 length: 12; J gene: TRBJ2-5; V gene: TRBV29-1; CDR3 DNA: TGCAGCGCTCTAGGGGGGCCAGAGACCCAGTACTTC; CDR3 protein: CSALGGPETQYF
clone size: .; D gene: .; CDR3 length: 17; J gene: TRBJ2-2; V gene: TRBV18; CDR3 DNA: TGTGCCAGCTCACCACCCTCCCAGTCTACGAACACCGGGGAGCTGTTTTTT; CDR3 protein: CASSPPSQSTNTGELFF
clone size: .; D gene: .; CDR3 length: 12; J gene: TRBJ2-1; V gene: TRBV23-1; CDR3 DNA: TGCGCCAGCACGAACAGGGCCAATGAGCAGTTCTTC; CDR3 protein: CASTNRANEQFF
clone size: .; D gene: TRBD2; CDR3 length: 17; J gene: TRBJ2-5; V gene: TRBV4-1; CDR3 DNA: TGCGCCAGCAGCCAAGGACAGGCGGGGACTAGCCAGAAGACCCAGTACTTC; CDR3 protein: CASSQGQAGTSQKTQYF
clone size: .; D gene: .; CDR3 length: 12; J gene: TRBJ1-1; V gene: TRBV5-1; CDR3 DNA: TGCGCCAGCAGCTTGGGACACACTGAAGCTTTCTTT; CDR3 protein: CASSLGHTEAFF
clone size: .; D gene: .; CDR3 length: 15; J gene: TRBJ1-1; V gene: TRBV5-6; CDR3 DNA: TGTGCCAGCAGCTTGGGAGGGGTGGTGAACACTGAAGCTTTCTTT; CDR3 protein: CASSLGGVVNTEAFF
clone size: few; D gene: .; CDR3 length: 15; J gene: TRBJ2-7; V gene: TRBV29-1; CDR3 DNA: TGCAGCGTTGACCATGGGAGGGGGCTAGACTACGAGCAGTACTTC; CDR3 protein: CSVDHGRGLDYEQYF
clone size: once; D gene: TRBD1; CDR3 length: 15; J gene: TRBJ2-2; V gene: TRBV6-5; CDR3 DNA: TGTGCCAGCAGTCACGGGACAGGGGGCACCGGGGAGCTGTTTTTT; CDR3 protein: CASSHGTGGTGELFF
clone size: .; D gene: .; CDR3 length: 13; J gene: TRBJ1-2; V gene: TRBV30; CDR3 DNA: TGTGCCTGGAGTGTACTGTCCTCGGGTGGCTACACCTTC; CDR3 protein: CAWSVLSSGGYTF
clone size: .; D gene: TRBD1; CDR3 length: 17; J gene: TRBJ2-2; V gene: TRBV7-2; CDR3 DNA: TGTGCCAGCAGCTTCCGACTCGGGACAGCGAACACCGGGGAGCTGTTTTTT; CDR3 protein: CASSFRLGTANTGELFF
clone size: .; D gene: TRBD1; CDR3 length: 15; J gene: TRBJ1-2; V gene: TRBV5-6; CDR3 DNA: TGTGCCAGCACCCGAGACAGGGGGCTCGGCTATGGCTACACCTTC; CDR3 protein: CASTRDRGLGYGYTF
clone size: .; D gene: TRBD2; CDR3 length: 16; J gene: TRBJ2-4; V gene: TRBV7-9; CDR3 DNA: TGTGCCAGCAGCACTGGGACTAGCGGGGCCGGGAACATTCAGTACTTC; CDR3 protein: CASSTGTSGAGNIQYF
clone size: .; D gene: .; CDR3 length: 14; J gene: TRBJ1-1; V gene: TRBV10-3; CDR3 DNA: TGTGCCATCAGTGAGTCTCGGGACGGGACTGAAGCTTTCTTT; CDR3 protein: CAISESRDGTEAFF
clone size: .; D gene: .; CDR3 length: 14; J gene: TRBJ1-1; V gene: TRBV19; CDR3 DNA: TGTGCCAGTAGTCTCCAGGAAACGAACACTGAAGCTTTCTTT; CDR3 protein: CASSLQETNTEAFF
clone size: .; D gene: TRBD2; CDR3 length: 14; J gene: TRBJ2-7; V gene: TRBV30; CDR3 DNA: TGTGCCTGGAGTCCGGGACTAGCGGGTTACGAGCAGTACTTC; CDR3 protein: CAWSPGLAGYEQYF
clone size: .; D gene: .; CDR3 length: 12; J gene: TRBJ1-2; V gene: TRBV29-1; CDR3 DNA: TGCAGCGTTGGATGGCAGAACTATGGCTACACCTTC; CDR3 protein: CSVGWQNYGYTF
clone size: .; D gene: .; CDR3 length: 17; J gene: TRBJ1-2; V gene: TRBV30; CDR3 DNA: TGTGCCTGGAGTGTACGGCCCTCTGGGGGGATTAACTATGGCTACACCTTC; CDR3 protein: CAWSVRPSGGINYGYTF
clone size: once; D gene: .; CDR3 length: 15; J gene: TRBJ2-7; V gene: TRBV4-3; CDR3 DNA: TGCGCCAGCAGCCAAGACGCCCAGAACTACTACGAGCAGTACTTC; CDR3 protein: CASSQDAQNYYEQYF
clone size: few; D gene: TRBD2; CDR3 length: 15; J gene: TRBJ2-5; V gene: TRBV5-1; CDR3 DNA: TGCGCCAGCAGCTTGCCGGGGGGGCTTATGGAGACCCAGTACTTC; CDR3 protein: CASSLPGGLMETQYF
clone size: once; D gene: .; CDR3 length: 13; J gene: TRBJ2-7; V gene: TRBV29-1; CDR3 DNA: TGCAGCCCCAGCATCCTGGTAAACTACGAGCAGTACTTC; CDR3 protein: CSPSILVNYEQYF
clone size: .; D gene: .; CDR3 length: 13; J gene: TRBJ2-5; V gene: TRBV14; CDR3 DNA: TGTGCCAGCAGCCAAGGGCAGGGGAAGACCCAGTACTTC; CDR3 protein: CASSQGQGKTQYF
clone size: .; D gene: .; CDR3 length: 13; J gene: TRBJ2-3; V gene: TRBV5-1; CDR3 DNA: TGCGCCAGCAGCTTGGCCGGTACAGATACGCAGTATTTT; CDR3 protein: CASSLAGTDTQYF
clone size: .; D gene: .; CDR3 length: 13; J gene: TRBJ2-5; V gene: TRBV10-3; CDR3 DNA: TGTGCCATCAGCGCCACCGCGGGGGAGACCCAGTACTTC; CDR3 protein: CAISATAGETQYF
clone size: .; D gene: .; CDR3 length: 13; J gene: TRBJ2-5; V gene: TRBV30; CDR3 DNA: TGTGCCTGGAATAGGGGTCCCCAAGAGACCCAGTACTTC; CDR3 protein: CAWNRGPQETQYF
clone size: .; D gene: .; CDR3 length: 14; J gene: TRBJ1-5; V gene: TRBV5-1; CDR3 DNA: TGCGCCAGCAGCACCGGACAGATCAATCAGCCCCAGCATTTT; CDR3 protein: CASSTGQINQPQHF
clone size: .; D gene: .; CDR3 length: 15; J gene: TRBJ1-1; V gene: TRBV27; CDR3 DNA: TGTGCCAGCACCACTCGCGAGGGGAAGAACACTGAAGCTTTCTTT; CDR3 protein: CASTTREGKNTEAFF
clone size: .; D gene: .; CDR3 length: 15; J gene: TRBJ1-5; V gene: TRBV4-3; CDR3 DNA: TGCGCCAGCAGCCAAGATCTAGGCAACACCCAGCCCCAGCATTTT; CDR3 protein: CASSQDLGNTQPQHF
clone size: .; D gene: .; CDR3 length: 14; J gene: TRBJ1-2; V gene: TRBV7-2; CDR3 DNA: TGTGCCAGCAGCTTAGAGGGCGGCCCCTATGGCTACACCTTC; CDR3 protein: CASSLEGGPYGYTF
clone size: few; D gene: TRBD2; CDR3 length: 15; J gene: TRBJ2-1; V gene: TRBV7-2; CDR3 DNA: TGTGCCAGCAGCCACGGACTAGCGGGGATCAATGAGCAGTTCTTC; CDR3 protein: CASSHGLAGINEQFF
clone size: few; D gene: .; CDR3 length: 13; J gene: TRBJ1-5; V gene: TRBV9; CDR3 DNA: TGTGCCAGCAGCGTAGGCCCCAATCAGCCCCAGCATTTT; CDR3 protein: CASSVGPNQPQHF
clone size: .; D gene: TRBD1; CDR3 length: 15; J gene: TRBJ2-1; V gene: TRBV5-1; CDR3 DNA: TGCGCCAGCAGCCCGGGGACAGGGGGCAAGGATGAGCAGTTCTTC; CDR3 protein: CASSPGTGGKDEQFF
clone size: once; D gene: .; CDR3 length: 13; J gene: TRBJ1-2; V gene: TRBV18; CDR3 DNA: TGTGCCAGCTCACCTCGGGGGGCTGATGGCTACACCTTC; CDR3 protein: CASSPRGADGYTF
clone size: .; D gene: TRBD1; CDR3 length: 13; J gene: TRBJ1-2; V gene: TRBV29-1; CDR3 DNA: TGCAGCGTCCACTCCAGGGGGGGATATGGCTACACCTTC; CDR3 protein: CSVHSRGGYGYTF